These 26 T cell receptor beta chains were sequenced from one sample in a study of blood T cell repertoires in COVID-19. Assay used: immunoSEQ multiplex PCR; TCRdb lists only in-frame clones, some missing. The sample has under 35,000 clones, about 85% seen once. Sequencing used peripheral blood. The source of these receptors is a human donor in a cohort sampled during active COVID-19.

The chain joins TRBV5-1 to TRBJ2-3, with D possibly TRBD1 on 6 matching bases. V dropped 2 bases and J dropped 1 base, with 17 bases sitting between them. Germline-derived CDR1 and CDR2 are SGHRS and YFSETQ. The CDR3 runs 17 residues. The CDR3 region is CASSLRPRDTRTDTQYF. CDR3 DNA sequence: TGCGCCAGCAGCTTACGCCCTAGGGACACCCGCACAGATACGCAGTATTTT.

CDR3 DNA sequence: TGTGCCAGCGGAAGGGGGGAGACCCAGTACTTC. This sequence encodes CASGRGETQYF. The V and J genes are TRBV6-5 and TRBJ2-5, with D possibly TRBD1 on 6 matching bases. Germline CDR1 and CDR2: MNHEY and SVGAGI. Trimming took off 8 bases at V and 5 bases at J, with 9 bases between the two ends. This CDR3 region has 11 residues.

The V and J genes are TRBV5-1 and TRBJ1-2, with D possibly TRBD1 on 6 matching bases. Germline-derived CDR1 and CDR2 are SGHRS and YFSETQ. V lost 3 bases and J lost 4, with 10 bases in between. The CDR3 totals 13 residues. The CDR3 DNA sequence: TGCGCCAGCAGCTCGGACAGTTCCTATGGCTACACCTTC. Residues: CASSSDSSYGYTF. The entire variable domain, with the rest obtained from reference TRBV5-1 and TRBJ1-2, is as follows: KAGVTQTPRYLIKTRGQQVTLSCSPISGHRSVSWYQQTPGQGLQFLFEYFSETQRNKGNFPGRFSGRQFSNSRSEMNVSTLELGDSALYLCASSSDSSYGYTFGSGTRLTVV.

This rearrangement joins TRBV19 to TRBJ2-1, with D possibly being TRBD1 (6 bases). Trimming took off 3 bases at V and 7 bases at J, with 22 bases between the two ends. The CDR3 runs to 17 residues. Germline values: CDR1 LNHDA, CDR2 SQIVND (reference sequence). The CDR3 sequence: CASSIGARGGRGNEQFF. CDR3 nucleotides: TGTGCCAGTAGTATTGGGGCCAGGGGCGGTAGGGGAAATGAGCAGTTCTTC.

In this sample, this clone turned up once. The chain combines TRBV27 with TRBJ1-1; a possible D gene is TRBD1 (5 bases). CDR3 size: 14 residues. CDR1 and CDR2 from the germline V gene are MNHEY and SMNVEV (reference sequence). V lost 3 bases and J lost 7, with 15 bases in between. For the CDR3, the DNA is TGTGCCAGCAGTTTCGCAGGGAGGGCCTTTGAAGCTTTCTTT. Protein sequence: CASSFAGRAFEAFF.

CDR3 in amino acids: CASSPWLAGGDEQFF. CDR3 sequence (DNA): TGTGCCAGCAGCCCCTGGCTAGCGGGAGGAGATGAGCAGTTCTTC. The rearrangement links TRBV6-2 or TRBV6-3 to TRBJ2-1; 11 nucleotides match TRBD2. V lost 6 bases and J lost 8; bases outside the gene matches: 9. CDR3 length: 15 amino acids. Germline assignment: CDR1 MNHEY and CDR2 SVGEGT.

The chain is built from TRBV5-6 and TRBJ2-7; possible D gene TRBD2, 5 bases. This CDR3 comprises 14 residues. Trimming shortened V by 3 bases and J by 4 bases, and 14 bases separated the two germline ends. From germline, CDR1 is SGHDT and CDR2 YYEEEE. In nucleotides, the CDR3 is TGTGCCAGCAGCTCGGGATATTCTGCTTACGAGCAGTACTTC. Residues: CASSSGYSAYEQYF.

This clone occurred once. V is TRBV7-9 and J is TRBJ2-3; 10 bases match TRBD2. J was trimmed by 4 bases and V by 6 bases; bases with no gene match: 13. Germline V gene lookup returns CDR1 SEHNR and CDR2 FQNEAQ (reference sequence). This CDR3 has 17 amino acids. CDR3 amino acids: CASSPPGRLAGSDTQYF. The CDR3 nucleotides are TGTGCCAGCAGTCCCCCAGGTCGACTAGCGGGTTCAGATACGCAGTATTTT.

The chain recombines TRBV5-1 with TRBJ2-1; 13 positions agree with TRBD2. V lost 0 bases to trimming and J lost 4 bases; unmatched junction nucleotides: 7. There are 18 residues in the CDR3. Per germline, CDR1 SGHRS and CDR2 YFSETQ. CDR3 sequence reads: CASSLGLAGGPGYNEQFF. Written as DNA, the CDR3 is TGCGCCAGCAGCTTGGGACTAGCGGGAGGTCCGGGGTACAATGAGCAGTTCTTC.

The chain joins TRBV20-1 to TRBJ1-2; D unclear. The length of the CDR3 is 11 residues. V lost 4 bases and J lost 1, with 4 bases in between. The germline V gene has CDR1 DFQATT and CDR2 SNEGSKA (reference sequence). CDR3: CSATSNYGYTF. DNA of the CDR3: TGCAGTGCTACCAGTAACTATGGCTACACCTTC.

The chain links TRBV28 to TRBJ1-4; TRBD1 might be the D (6 bases). The CDR3 runs to 14 residues. V dropped 7 bases and J dropped 5 bases, with 14 bases sitting between them. In germline, CDR1 is MDHEN, CDR2 SYDVKM. Written as DNA, the CDR3 is TGTGCCAGCACCCACAGGGAAGACAATGAAAAACTGTTTTTT. Translating it yields CASTHREDNEKLFF. Complete variable domain (other parts from reference TRBV28 and TRBJ1-4): DVKVTQSSRYLVKRTGEKVFLECVQDMDHENMFWYRQDPGLGLRLIYFSYDVKMKEKGDIPEGYSVSREKKERFSLILESASTNQTSMYLCASTHREDNEKLFFGSGTQLSVL.

The gene calls are TRBV5-1 and TRBJ2-7; TRBD2 matches 8 bases. Germline CDR1 and CDR2: SGHRS and YFSETQ. V dropped 7 bases and J dropped 7; count of bases not matched to a gene: 13. The CDR3 has 14 residues. The CDR3 DNA follows: TGCGCCAGCTTCGCCGGGACTAGGCGAGAAGAGCAGTACTTC. Translation gives CASFAGTRREEQYF.

The genes are TRBV5-8 and TRBJ2-3; TRBD2 aligns across 10 bases. Unmatched junction bases numbered 9, after V lost 2 bases and J lost 6 bases. The germline CDR1 and CDR2 sequences are SGHTS and YDEGEE. The CDR3 length is 16 residues. The CDR3 reads CASSFVTSGIRDTQYF. CDR3 nucleotide sequence: TGTGCCAGCAGCTTCGTAACTAGCGGGATCCGGGATACGCAGTATTTT.

The rearrangement links TRBV5-6 to TRBJ2-1; 11 bases fit TRBD2. There are 14 residues in the CDR3. Germline CDR1 reads SGHDT; CDR2 reads YYEEEE. Unmatched junction bases numbered 3, after V lost 6 bases and J lost 4 bases. For the CDR3, the DNA is TGTGCCAGCACCGGGACTAGCGGTTACAATGAGCAGTTCTTC. This codes for CASTGTSGYNEQFF.

This chain links TRBV13 with TRBJ1-6; D is uncertain. There are 14 residues in the CDR3. The germline V and J ends were trimmed by 2 bases and 5 bases, with 7 bases remaining between them. Germline V CDR1 and CDR2: PRHDT, FYEKMQ (reference sequence). The CDR3 reads CASSLTSNNSPLHF. CDR3 DNA: TGTGCCAGCAGCTTAACTAGCAATAATTCACCCCTCCACTTT.

The chain employs TRBV9 and TRBJ2-2; 9 positions match TRBD1. This CDR3 contains 16 residues. Germline values: CDR1 SGDLS, CDR2 YYNGEE. V dropped 3 bases and J dropped 10; count of bases not matched to a gene: 13. The CDR3 is CASSAIPGTGRLELFF. The CDR3 DNA is TGTGCCAGCAGCGCGATCCCCGGGACAGGGCGCTTGGAGCTGTTTTTT.

V is TRBV27 and J is TRBJ1-1; D perhaps matches TRBD1 (6 bases). This CDR3 is built from 16 residues. The V gene lost 3 bases and the J gene lost 3 bases, with 17 bases spanning the gap. The germline CDR1 and CDR2 sequences are MNHEY and SMNVEV (reference sequence). The CDR3 sequence is CASSLGLGTMDTEAFF. Here the CDR3 DNA reads TGTGCCAGCAGTTTGGGCCTGGGGACAATGGACACTGAAGCTTTCTTT.

The chain joins TRBV6-5 to TRBJ2-5; 12 bases agree with TRBD2. Germline V gene data show CDR1 as MNHEY and CDR2 as SVGAGI. After removal of 8 bases from V and 1 base from J, the junction contained 2 bases not matched to a gene. CDR3 size: 14 residues. The CDR3 reads CASRTSGIQETQYF. Written as DNA, the CDR3 is TGTGCCAGCCGGACTAGCGGGATCCAAGAGACCCAGTACTTC.

The gene calls are TRBV7-2 and TRBJ1-2; TRBD1 agrees at 8 bases. This CDR3 region has 14 residues. V gave up 5 bases and J gave up 7 bases; unmatched junction bases: 9. CDR1 SGHTA and CDR2 FQGNSA come from the germline V gene. CDR3 nucleotide sequence: TGTGCCAGCAGCGTAGGACAGGGCTCGGGTGGCTACACCTTC. Encoded protein: CASSVGQGSGGYTF.

V gene TRBV5-1 combines with J gene TRBJ2-7; 11 bases are a match to TRBD2. The J segment lost 4 bases and the V segment lost 4 bases, leaving 4 bases of the junction unmatched. The CDR3 is 14 amino acids. CDR1 SGHRS and CDR2 YFSETQ come from the germline V gene. Here the CDR3 DNA reads TGCGCCAGCAGCCCGACTAGCGGGACATACGAGCAGTACTTC. Translating gives CASSPTSGTYEQYF.

The rearrangement links TRBV6-4 to TRBJ2-2, with 7 bases lining up with TRBD1. V lost 4 bases, J lost 3 bases, and 2 bases stayed unmatched. CDR3 length equals 14 residues. The germline V gene encodes CDR1 MRHNA and CDR2 SNTAGT. CDR3 amino acids: CASSGDRDTGELFF. The CDR3 DNA reads TGTGCCAGCAGTGGTGACAGGGACACCGGGGAGCTGTTTTTT.

The chain links TRBV7-2 to TRBJ1-2; D is unclear. Germline V gene lookup returns CDR1 SGHTA and CDR2 FQGNSA. CDR3 length equals 13 residues. V shed 4 bases and J shed 2 bases, with 8 bases lying between them. The CDR3 region has the DNA TGTGCCAGCAGCTCGGGTGCGAACTATGGCTACACCTTC. Amino acid sequence: CASSSGANYGYTF.

This sequence joins TRBV9 and TRBJ1-4; 7 nucleotides align to TRBD1. The CDR3 totals 14 residues. V was pared by 7 bases and J by 3 bases, with 6 bases of the junction left unmatched. Germline CDR1 reads SGDLS; CDR2 reads YYNGEE. CDR3 bases: TGTGCCAGCGGACGACAGGGATCTAATGAAAAACTGTTTTTT. It is translated as CASGRQGSNEKLFF.

V usage is TRBV2 and J usage is TRBJ2-1; TRBD2 agrees at 10 bases. Losses at the gene ends were 4 bases for V and 9 bases for J; bases not matched to a gene: 6. From germline, CDR1 is SNHLY and CDR2 FYNNEI. This CDR3 contains 14 residues. In nucleotides, the CDR3 is TGTGCCAGCAGTGCCCTAGCGGGAGAACGTGAGCAGTTCTTC. Its translation: CASSALAGEREQFF.

The chain employs TRBV5-6 and TRBJ2-7; 9 positions agree with TRBD1. The CDR3 consists of 14 residues. The junction had 1 base not matched to a gene; V was cut back by 0 bases and J by 3 bases. Looked up from germline, CDR1 is SGHDT and CDR2 is YYEEEE. This CDR3 is CASSLVDRGYEQYF. Written as DNA, the CDR3 is TGTGCCAGCAGCTTGGTGGACAGGGGCTACGAGCAGTACTTC. Full variable domain (rest looked up from reference TRBV5-6 and TRBJ2-7): DAGVTQSPTHLIKTRGQQVTLRCSPKSGHDTVSWYQQALGQGPQFIFQYYEEEERQRGNFPDRFSGHQFPNYSSELNVNALLLGDSALYLCASSLVDRGYEQYFGPGTRLTVT.

This clone is a singleton in its sample. V usage is TRBV27 and J usage is TRBJ2-1, with a tentative D call TRBD1 (5 bases). The CDR3 extends over 14 amino acids. V was cut by 5 bases and J by 7 bases, with 15 bases left in between. CDR1 is MNHEY and CDR2 is SMNVEV in the germline V gene (reference sequence). The CDR3 region is CASSGGQGFNEQFF. The CDR3 bases are TGTGCCAGCAGTGGTGGGCAGGGTTTTAATGAGCAGTTCTTC.